Below, one T cell receptor (beta chain) is given with its context. It lacks a known antigen. It has no much larger one-base neighbor in the sample; base qualities were not kept. To sequence the TCRbeta CDR3 region, genomic DNA was isolated from the sorted cells. The immunoSEQ Assay was used to sequence the TCRbeta CDR3 regions. Not all clones reach the TCRdb copy of this immuneACCESS table, which keeps in-frame sequences only. Checked studies attribute under half of the gap to unresolved V genes and leave the rest unexplained. A total of around 59,000 clones appear in this sample, roughly 86% of them only once. The ten top clones hold roughly 0.99% of the sample. The germline V gene sets CDR1 to SGHRS and CDR2 to YFSETQ. Inclusive of the bounding cysteine and phenylalanine, the CDR3 is 13 residues long. This entry keeps only the CDR3 DNA: 39 bases, framed from base 1. After removal of 6 bases from V and 4 bases from J, the junction retains 6 bases not matched to a gene.

Patients with a history of autoimmune disease or receiving systemic immunosuppression were excluded from the trial. Peripheral blood for TCR sequencing was collected from all dose cohorts at baseline, on cycle 4 day 1, and on cycle 7 day 1. Samples came from an open-label, multicenter, first-in-human phase I dose-escalation trial of ivuxolimab. Adults with locally advanced or metastatic head and neck squamous cell, hepatocellular, melanoma or renal cell carcinoma were enrolled in the trial. Before TCR sequencing, CD4+ T cells and CD8+ T cells were sorted from peripheral blood as separate populations. This entry comes from a study of OX40 agonist ivuxolimab in advanced cancers. About the full investigation: Ivuxolimab was an agonistic, fully human IgG2 monoclonal antibody directed against OX40 (CD134), a costimulatory receptor. Intravenous ivuxolimab was administered to patients every 2 weeks at six dose levels: 0.01, 0.1, 0.3, 1.5, 3 and 10 mg/kg. Of the 50 to 55 patients in dose escalation, 19 had hepatocellular carcinoma, some 15 had melanoma, 9 had renal cell carcinoma and 9 had head and neck cancer. Partial responses occurred in three dose-escalation patients, of whom one had hepatocellular carcinoma and two had cutaneous melanoma. The paper covers the monotherapy dose-escalation part of the phase I ivuxolimab trial, which included N ≈ 52 patients. Peripheral TCRbeta sequencing was intended to test whether TCR sequence diversity was altered and clonal T-cell expansion was caused by ivuxolimab. Patients were allowed to have had prior anti-PD-1, anti-PD-L1 or anti-CTLA-4 therapy, and approximately 40% of the dose-escalation patients had been treated with checkpoint inhibitors. The dose-escalation cohort was about 83% male with a mean age of approximately 60 years, ranging from roughly 20 to 80. General study outcomes and caveats: Partial responders in the 0.1-3.0 mg/kg groups had among the lowest normalized peripheral clonal expansion, especially among CD8+ T cells. At doses from 0.1 to 3.0 mg/kg, clonal expansion was seen in both CD4+ and CD8+ blood T cells between baseline and week 6. The antigen specificity of the peripheral T cells that underwent clonal expansion was not determined. Low levels of normalized T-cell clonal expansion were also shown by some nonresponding patients. After ivuxolimab, CD8+ T cells had more expanded clones than CD4+ T cells on average.

The TCR was taken from an adult with an advanced solid tumor such as melanoma, head and neck, liver or kidney cancer. In this chain, TRBV5-1 is recombined with TRBJ1-2; 7 central bases correspond to TRBD1. The specimen was CD4+ or CD8+ T cells sorted from blood, collected in a trial of the OX40 agonist ivuxolimab. The CDR3 in this case is CASTLQGSYGYTF. The DNA reads as follows: TGCGCCAGCACCTTACAGGGGTCCTATGGCTACACCTTC.